A single sample is the source of the 8 T cell receptor beta chains below, sequenced in a study of blood T cell repertoires in COVID-19. Repertoires were generated with immunoSEQ multiplex PCR, while TCRdb's copy carries only in-frame clones and drops some. The sample shows tens of thousands of clones, about 80% of them seen only once. The sequenced sample consisted of peripheral blood. The source of these receptors is a man older than 75 with COVID-19, enrolled during active disease.

CDR3 in DNA: TGTGCCATCAGTGTCTCAGGGGAATCCGGCTATGGCTACACCTTC. It specifies CAISVSGESGYGYTF. The chain recombines TRBV10-3 with TRBJ1-2; a possible D gene is TRBD1 (6 bases). The germline V gene has CDR1 ENHRY and CDR2 SYGVKD. V was clipped by 4 bases and J by 4 bases, with 16 bases between them. The CDR3 spans 15 residues.

In nucleotides, the CDR3 is TGTGCCAGCAGGTCAGGGTCAACGAACACTGAAGCTTTCTTT. As protein: CASRSGSTNTEAFF. The rearrangement uses TRBV6-5 and TRBJ1-1, with D tentatively TRBD1 (5 bases). Germline assignment: CDR1 MNHEY and CDR2 SVGAGI. V was pared by 6 bases and J by 1 base, with 12 bases between. The CDR3 length is 14 residues.

The genes are TRBV24-1 and TRBJ1-2; D might be TRBD1 (5 bases). Trimming cost V 6 bases and J 5 bases, with 21 bases left between them. The CDR3 sequence is 16 residues long. Looked up from germline, CDR1 is KGHDR and CDR2 is SFDVKD. DNA of the CDR3: TGTGCCACCAGTCTGGGCGGGGACCGCGGAAAATATGGCTACACCTTC. It yields the protein CATSLGGDRGKYGYTF.

This clone was recorded once. This chain connects TRBV7-9 to TRBJ1-3; the match to TRBD1 covers 12 bases. Germline trimming cut 4 bases from V and 2 bases from J; bases unmatched to any gene: 6. The CDR3 is made up of 17 amino acids. CDR1 is SEHNR, CDR2 FQNEAQ, per germline (reference sequence). CDR3 nucleotides: TGTGCCAGCAGCTGGAGGGACAGGGGGCAAACTGGAAACACCATATATTTT. Translation: CASSWRDRGQTGNTIYF.

The chain uses TRBV19 and TRBJ1-1, with no clear D. The CDR3 is 15 amino acids. V dropped 2 bases and J dropped 4 bases, with 14 bases sitting between them. Per germline, CDR1 LNHDA and CDR2 SQIVND (reference sequence). CDR3 sequence (DNA): TGTGCCAGTAGTATACCAGAGCGGCTGACCACTGAAGCTTTCTTT. Encoded protein: CASSIPERLTTEAFF.

The V call is TRBV7-6, the J call TRBJ1-3; D call uncertain. The V gene lost 4 bases and the J gene lost 2 bases, with 9 bases spanning the gap. Per the germline V gene, CDR1 is SGHVS and CDR2 is FNYEAQ. This CDR3 is 14 amino acids long. The CDR3 coding sequence is TGTGCCAGCAGCTCCCTTGTTCCTGGAAACACCATATATTTT. Translation: CASSSLVPGNTIYF.

The CDR3 sequence: CASSTKGEWGNEQFF. The CDR3, as DNA: TGTGCCAGCTCCACCAAGGGAGAGTGGGGCAATGAGCAGTTCTTC. J is TRBJ2-1 and V is TRBV18; TRBD2 is a possible D gene (5 bases). This CDR3 has 15 residues. Per the germline V gene, CDR1 is KGHSH and CDR2 is LQKENI. V shed 6 bases and J shed 6 bases, with 18 bases lying between them.

V gene TRBV29-1 combines with J gene TRBJ2-1; D is possibly TRBD2 (5 bases). This CDR3 has 15 amino acids. Looked up from germline, CDR1 is SQVTM and CDR2 is ANQGSEA. V lost 6 bases and J lost 4, with 19 bases in between. This CDR3 reads CSVRESSSTYNEQFF. The DNA for the CDR3 is TGCAGCGTCCGAGAGTCTAGCAGCACGTACAATGAGCAGTTCTTC.